Sequencing of this T cell receptor (beta chain) was carried out in a study of a mutant IDH1 vaccine in newly diagnosed glioma. As for the study in general: Patients arrived already treated with radiotherapy, temozolomide, or both, most having had both.

Time point reported: week 47, end of study. Topical imiquimod was applied with each vaccine dose, which held 300 ug of mutant IDH1 20-mer peptide. To note about this clone: What it recognizes is unknown.

The length of the CDR3 is 15 residues. CDR1 MNHEY and CDR2 SMNVEV come from the germline V gene (reference sequence). The junction had 7 bases not matched to a gene; V was cut back by 4 bases and J by 4 bases. Sequenced by immunoSEQ multiplex PCR; TCRdb stores in-frame clones only, minus some. The profile covers under 30,000 clones, with approximately 84% appearing a single time and about 3% taken by the ten largest. The source material was PBMCs, sampled from a glioma patient whose treatment included an IDH1 peptide vaccine. This chain joins TRBV27 and TRBJ2-1, with 7 bases matching TRBD1. This clonotype was sampled from a middle-aged man with glioma. This CDR3 reads CASSSGTEGYNEQFF. CDR3 nucleotide sequence: TGTGCCAGCAGTTCCGGGACAGAGGGATACAATGAGCAGTTCTTC.